The sequence of this T cell receptor beta chain was determined in a study of blood T cell repertoires in COVID-19. Clones were sequenced by immunoSEQ multiplex PCR, and TCRdb holds only the in-frame ones, with some missing. The data hold some 390,000 clones, with around nine tenths observed a single time. The V gene lost 3 bases and the J gene lost 0 bases, with 11 bases spanning the gap. The CDR3 runs to 15 residues. Looked up from germline, CDR1 is LNHDA and CDR2 is SQIVND (reference sequence). Those who participated ranged in age from roughly 18 to 95 years and resided in 24 US areas. Assignments of participants to cohorts depended upon their own reported clinical history.

The receptor's source is a woman between 25 and 40 years old who had recovered from COVID-19. Sequencing was carried out using PBMCs or T cells enriched from blood (not recorded which). The chain uses TRBV19 and TRBJ1-1; tentative D call: TRBD1 (6 bases). CDR3 in DNA: TGTGCCAGTAGTATCCCATACAGGGTGAACACTGAAGCTTTCTTT. As protein: CASSIPYRVNTEAFF.